This T cell receptor beta chain was documented in a study of tumor and adjacent non-tumor tissue in lung cancer. The wider study: Each sample yielded 3.5 million to 4.5 million productive TCRbeta reads on average.

The CDR3 runs 12 residues. CDR1 is DFQATT and CDR2 is SNEGSKA in the germline V gene (reference sequence). V was shortened by 3 bases and J by 4 bases, with 10 bases between the two germline ends. Three rounds of nested PCR, following a modified ARM-PCR protocol, produced the TCRbeta library. Each CDR3 protein gets one entry after TCRdb re-called the multiplex PCR reads with MiXCR. The table shows roughly 140,000 distinct CDR3 sequences, with around 60% occurring only once. In this sample, this clonotype turned up many times. This sample's RNA came from whole unsorted tissue. Specimen: lung tumor tissue. The receptor was isolated from a man aged 60-69 years with small cell lung cancer. J is TRBJ2-7 and V is TRBV20-1; TRBD2 might be the D (5 bases). The CDR3 is CSASAGGYEQYF. Here the CDR3 DNA reads TGCAGTGCTAGCGCAGGAGGATACGAGCAGTACTTC.